This TCR beta chain is drawn from a study of cytomegalovirus exposure and HLA in healthy donors. Study-level results: Later work showed greater clonal expansion in HLA-associated TCR beta chains than in equally common others. The study flagged some 180 TCR beta chains as cytomegalovirus-associated.

Both 60 Vbeta primers and 13 Jbeta primers went into the PCR. Measured with immunoSEQ multiplex PCR; TCRdb has only the in-frame clones, and not every one. Altogether some 150,000 clones are present, 76% being singletons, with the ten largest covering 1.5% to 2%. Comment on this clone: Its matching antigen is unknown.

This CDR3 is built from 15 residues. Trimming took 6 bases from V and 7 from J; bases not matched to a gene: 10. The germline gives CDR1 SNHLY, CDR2 FYNNEI. The receptor's source is a female donor in good health and CMV-seropositive. The sequenced sample consisted of PBMCs. This chain links TRBV2 with TRBJ2-5; 11 bases map to TRBD2. CDR3 protein: CASSLAGGPLVTQYF. The CDR3 DNA reads as TGTGCCAGCAGCTTAGCGGGGGGGCCTTTGGTGACCCAGTACTTC.